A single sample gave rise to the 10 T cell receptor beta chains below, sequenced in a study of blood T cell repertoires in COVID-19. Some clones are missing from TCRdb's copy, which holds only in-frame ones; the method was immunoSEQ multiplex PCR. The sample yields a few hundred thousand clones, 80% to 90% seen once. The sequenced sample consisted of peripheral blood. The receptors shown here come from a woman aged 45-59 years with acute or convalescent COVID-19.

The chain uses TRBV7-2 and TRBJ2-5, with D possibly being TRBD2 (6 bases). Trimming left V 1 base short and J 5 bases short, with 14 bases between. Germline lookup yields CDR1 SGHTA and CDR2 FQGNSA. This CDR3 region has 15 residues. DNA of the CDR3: TGTGCCAGCAGCTTAGATTGGGGACTGTTGGAGACCCAGTACTTC. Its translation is CASSLDWGLLETQYF.

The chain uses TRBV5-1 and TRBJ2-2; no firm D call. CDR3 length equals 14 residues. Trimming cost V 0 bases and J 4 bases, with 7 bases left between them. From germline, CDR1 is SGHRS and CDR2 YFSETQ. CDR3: CASSLVRVTGELFF. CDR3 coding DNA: TGCGCCAGCAGCTTGGTCCGGGTCACCGGGGAGCTGTTTTTT.

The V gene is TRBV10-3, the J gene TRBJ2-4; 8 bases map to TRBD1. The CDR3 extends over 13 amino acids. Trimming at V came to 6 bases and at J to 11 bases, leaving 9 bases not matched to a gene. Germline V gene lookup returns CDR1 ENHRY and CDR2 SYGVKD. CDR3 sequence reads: CAIRRGQEGLQYF. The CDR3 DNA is TGTGCCATCAGGCGGGGACAGGAAGGCCTTCAGTACTTC.

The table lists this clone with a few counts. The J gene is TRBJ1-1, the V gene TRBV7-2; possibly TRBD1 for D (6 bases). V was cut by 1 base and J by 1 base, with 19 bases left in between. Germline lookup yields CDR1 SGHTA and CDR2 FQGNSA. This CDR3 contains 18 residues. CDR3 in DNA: TGTGCCAGCAGCTTAGATGTAGGGGGAAGAAGGGGGAACACTGAAGCTTTCTTT. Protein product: CASSLDVGGRRGNTEAFF.

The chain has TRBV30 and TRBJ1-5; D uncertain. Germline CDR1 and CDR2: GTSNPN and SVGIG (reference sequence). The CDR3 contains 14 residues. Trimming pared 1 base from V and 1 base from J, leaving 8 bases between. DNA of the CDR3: TGTGCCTGGAGTGAGTCGGGAAGCAATCAGCCCCAGCATTTT. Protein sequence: CAWSESGSNQPQHF.

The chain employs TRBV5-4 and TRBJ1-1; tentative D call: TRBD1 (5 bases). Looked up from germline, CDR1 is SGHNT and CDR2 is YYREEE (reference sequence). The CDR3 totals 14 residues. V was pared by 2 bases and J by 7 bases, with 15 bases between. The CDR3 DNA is TGTGCCAGCAGCTTTCGGGTGGGGGGAGATGAAGCTTTCTTT. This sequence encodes CASSFRVGGDEAFF.

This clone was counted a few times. The CDR3, as DNA: TGTGCCAGCAGCTGGGGACAGGGGAGCTATGGCTACACCTTC. Its translation: CASSWGQGSYGYTF. The rearrangement uses TRBV11-3 and TRBJ1-2, with 10 bases matching TRBD1. From germline, CDR1 is SGHNT and CDR2 YENEEA. The CDR3 extends over 14 amino acids. The V segment lost 4 bases and the J segment 4 bases; nucleotides outside the gene matches: 3.

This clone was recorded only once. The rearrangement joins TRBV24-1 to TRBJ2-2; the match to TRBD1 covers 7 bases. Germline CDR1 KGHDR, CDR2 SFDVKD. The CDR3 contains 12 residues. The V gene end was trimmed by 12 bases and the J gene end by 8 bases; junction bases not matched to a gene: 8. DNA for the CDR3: TGTGCCTCATCCACAGGGGTTGGGGAGCTGTTTTTT. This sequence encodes CASSTGVGELFF.

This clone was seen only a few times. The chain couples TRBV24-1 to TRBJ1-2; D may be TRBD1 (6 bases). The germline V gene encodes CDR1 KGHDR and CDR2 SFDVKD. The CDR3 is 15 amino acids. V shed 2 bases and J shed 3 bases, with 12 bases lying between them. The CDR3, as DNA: TGTGCCACCAGTGATTATTCGACAGGCGACTATGGCTACACCTTC. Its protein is CATSDYSTGDYGYTF.

CDR3 loop: CSVDGHPGADTQYF. The CDR3 region has the DNA TGCAGCGTTGACGGGCACCCAGGGGCAGATACGCAGTATTTT. J is TRBJ2-3 and V is TRBV29-1; possibly TRBD1 for D (6 bases). Per germline, CDR1 SQVTM and CDR2 ANQGSEA. Deletions cut 3 bases from V and 4 bases from J, with 14 bases between. CDR3 length: 14 amino acids.